This TCR beta chain stems from a study of shared clonotypes between healthy human individuals. Sequencing was performed with immunoSEQ multiplex PCR; in TCRdb, only in-frame clones are kept and a portion is missing. The sample has about 560,000 clones, roughly 79% seen once. V gave up 8 bases and J gave up 7 bases; unmatched junction bases: 12. Per the germline V gene, CDR1 is ENHRY and CDR2 is SYGVKD. The CDR3 spans 15 residues. Unsorted samples relied on about 90 million PBMCs, which served as the source of genomic DNA. J is TRBJ2-1 and V is TRBV10-3, with TRBD1 matching 9 bases. This clonotype was sampled from a woman aged 40 to 50 in good health. Some clones in this sample may be carry-over from other donors' samples. The source material was PBMCs. Here the CDR3 DNA reads TGTGCCATCGGAGAAAGGGACGACAGGGGGAATGAGCAGTTCTTC. Protein product: CAIGERDDRGNEQFF.